The following is a T cell receptor beta chain sequence with its context. The antigen is not known. The junction does not match germline at one end; this may be a read error. The sample originates from a study of cytomegalovirus exposure and HLA in healthy donors. Findings and limits, study-wide: The authors confirmed in vitro that a few CMV-associated chains were specific for CMV antigens.

The germline CDR1 and CDR2 sequences are MDHEN and SYDVKM. The CDR3 is 14 residues long. With 60 Vbeta and 13 Jbeta primers, the PCR was carried out. Using immunoSEQ multiplex PCR, the repertoire was profiled, and TCRdb retains in-frame clones only, with some absent. The data show about 120,000 clones, more than 80% seen once. The sequence came from a middle-aged man in good health and CMV-seronegative. The sample comprised PBMCs. The chain combines TRBV28 with TRBJ2-7; tentatively, D is TRBD1 (5 bases). This CDR3 reads CASRASGLAYEQHF. CDR3 nucleotide sequence: TGTGCCAGCAGGGCATCAGGGCTGGCCTACGAGCAGCACTTC.